This T cell receptor beta chain was documented in a study of blood T cell repertoires in COVID-19. Overall study: From T cells, B-cell-depleted T cells, or PBMCs came the material, which was cDNA or gDNA.

Profiling relied on immunoSEQ multiplex PCR, and the TCRdb table lists in-frame clones only, not all of them. The sample holds about 200,000 clones; 70% to 90% are singletons and the top ten take about 9.4%. The receptor's source is an elderly woman with acute or convalescent COVID-19. Input material: peripheral blood.

The CDR3 protein is CATSDLGPGDQPQHF. Written as DNA, the CDR3 is TGTGCCACCAGTGATTTAGGCCCAGGGGATCAGCCCCAGCATTTT. The chain couples TRBV24-1 to TRBJ1-5, with D possibly TRBD1 on 6 matching bases. CDR1 is KGHDR and CDR2 is SFDVKD in the germline V gene. The V gene lost 1 base and the J gene lost 5 bases, with 11 bases spanning the gap. The CDR3 has 15 residues.